Listed here are 25 T cell receptor beta chains from one sample, sequenced in a study of identical twins (dated by TCRdb to 2016 to 2017). The method behind the library was 5' RACE. The data were produced on an Illumina HiSeq 2000. TCRdb handled the public reads itself, with Q25 trimming in fastp and clone calling in MiXCR, and kept productive beta chains. Each entry merges the rows of one CDR3 protein and shows their most common DNA and genes. The sample table holds 650,000 to 750,000 distinct CDR3 sequences, of which less than 25% were seen once. Roughly 4% of the sample is in the top ten clones. These sequences were also reported in another study, on T cells expressing NK-cell markers.

Sequencing was done on a sample of PBMCs. These receptors all come from a woman under 30 in good health.

This chain uses TRBV5-1 with TRBJ1-1; D is perhaps TRBD1 (5 bases). Germline V gene data show CDR1 as SGHRS and CDR2 as YFSETQ. V lost 4 bases and J 1 base, leaving 17 bases between the germline ends. This CDR3 spans 16 amino acids. The CDR3 bases are TGCGCCAGCAGCCGAATTCTGACAGCTACGAACACTGAAGCTTTCTTT. As protein: CASSRILTATNTEAFF.

This clonotype was counted only a few times. The gene calls are TRBV25-1 and TRBJ2-3; D might be TRBD1 (7 bases). The germline CDR1 and CDR2 sequences are MGHDK and SYGVNS. This CDR3 has 16 residues. Trimming took off 1 base at V and 0 bases at J, with 11 bases between the two ends. The CDR3 loop reads CASSEFGGQSTDTQYF. For the CDR3, the DNA is TGTGCCAGCAGTGAATTCGGGGGACAGAGCACAGATACGCAGTATTTT.

This sequence joins TRBV7-2 and TRBJ2-7; maybe TRBD2 (6 bases). V was trimmed by 5 bases and J by 4 bases, leaving 15 bases between them. The CDR3 loop spans 14 amino acids. Germline V gives CDR1 SGHTA, CDR2 FQGNSA. CDR3 in DNA: TGTGCCAGCAGCGCAGGGACTTTGAGATACGAGCAGTACTTC. It yields the protein CASSAGTLRYEQYF.

Comments on this clonotype: A read error may account for a junction end that differs from germline. This chain's CDR3 is CASSAPFGTDGNYGYTF. The CDR3 region has the DNA TGTGCCAGCTCAGCACCTTTCGGGACGGATGGTAACTATGGCTACACCTTC. The rearrangement links TRBV18 to TRBJ1-2, with a tentative D call TRBD1 (5 bases). The CDR3 has 17 amino acids. Germline V CDR1 and CDR2: KGHSH, LQKENI.

This clonotype was recorded at least ten times. The chain employs TRBV6-1 and TRBJ2-2, with TRBD2 as a possible D gene (7 bases). CDR3 length: 13 residues. The germline CDR1 and CDR2 sequences are MNHNS and SASEGT. V was shortened by 6 bases and J by 5 bases, with 10 bases between the two germline ends. The CDR3 loop reads CASRGGRTGELFF. The CDR3 DNA reads TGTGCCAGCAGGGGGGGGCGTACCGGGGAGCTGTTTTTT.

This clonotype has just a few counts. V gene TRBV20-1 combines with J gene TRBJ2-3; 7 positions match TRBD2. The CDR3 is 15 amino acids. Germline V CDR1 and CDR2: DFQATT, SNEGSKA (reference sequence). With V trimmed by 3 bases and J by 6 bases, 12 bases remained unmatched. This chain's CDR3 is CSASLWAGVRDTQYF. As DNA, the CDR3 is TGCAGTGCTAGTCTATGGGCGGGGGTTCGCGATACGCAGTATTTT.

J is TRBJ1-3 and V is TRBV5-1, with D maybe TRBD1 (5 bases). The CDR3 sequence is 15 residues long. With 5 bases removed from V and 1 base from J, the gap between germline ends came to 13 bases. Germline-derived CDR1 and CDR2 are SGHRS and YFSETQ. The chain's CDR3 is CASRRDFFSGNTIYF. In DNA form, the CDR3 reads TGCGCCAGCAGGAGGGACTTCTTTTCTGGAAACACCATATATTTT.

The chain is built from TRBV9 and TRBJ2-2, with 9 bases that match TRBD2. The CDR3 contains 14 residues. CDR1 is SGDLS, CDR2 YYNGEE, per germline. V was clipped by 4 bases and J by 7 bases; unmatched bases: 5. The CDR3, as DNA: TGTGCCAGCAGCACGATAGCGGGAGTCGGGGAGCTGTTTTTT. Its protein is CASSTIAGVGELFF.

This sequence joins TRBV5-1 and TRBJ2-7; tentatively, D is TRBD2 (5 bases). Looked up from germline, CDR1 is SGHRS and CDR2 is YFSETQ. This CDR3 is built from 15 residues. Trimming left V 2 bases short and J 3 bases short, with 15 bases between. CDR3 DNA: TGCGCCAGCAGCTTAGAGGACTTGCCCTTCTACGAGCAGTACTTC. It yields the protein CASSLEDLPFYEQYF. The variable domain in full, completed from reference TRBV5-1 and TRBJ2-7, reads KAGVTQTPRYLIKTRGQQVTLSCSPISGHRSVSWYQQTPGQGLQFLFEYFSETQRNKGNFPGRFSGRQFSNSRSEMNVSTLELGDSALYLCASSLEDLPFYEQYFGPGTRLTVT.

The rearrangement joins TRBV11-2 to TRBJ2-7, with 8 bases lining up with TRBD2. Germline V lookup: CDR1 SGHAT, CDR2 FQNNGV. This CDR3 has 14 residues. Germline trimming cut 5 bases from V and 5 bases from J; bases unmatched to any gene: 8. The CDR3 DNA is TGTGCCAGCAGCCCGACTAGCGTCCTCGACGAGCAGTACTTC. It codes for CASSPTSVLDEQYF.

This clonotype was seen many times. The chain carries TRBV3-1 and TRBJ2-1; D is tentatively TRBD1 or TRBD2 (5 bases each). V gave up 1 base and J gave up 9 bases, with 10 bases separating them. The germline CDR1 and CDR2 sequences are LGHDT and YNNKEL (reference sequence). The CDR3 loop spans 13 amino acids. CDR3 in DNA: TGTGCCAGCAGCCAAGGAGGGGTGGGTGAGCAGTTCTTC. Its protein product is CASSQGGVGEQFF.

This CDR3 is CSVNLLREVSEQFF. The CDR3 nucleotides read TGCAGCGTTAACCTGTTGCGGGAGGTTAGTGAGCAGTTCTTC. The gene calls are TRBV29-1 and TRBJ2-1; the match to TRBD2 covers 8 bases. The CDR3 is 14 amino acids. CDR1 is SQVTM, CDR2 ANQGSEA, per germline. With 5 bases clipped from V and 9 bases from J, the junction kept 12 bases outside the gene matches.

This clonotype appeared many times. The chain uses TRBV7-9 and TRBJ2-7; TRBD1 agrees at 7 bases. J was trimmed by 6 bases and V by 4 bases; bases with no gene match: 9. The CDR3 totals 14 residues. Germline V gene data show CDR1 as SEHNR and CDR2 as FQNEAQ (reference sequence). CDR3 DNA sequence: TGTGCCAGCAGCTACAGGACAGGAGGCGGCGAGCAGTACTTC. Translating gives CASSYRTGGGEQYF. The full variable domain, completed using reference TRBV7-9 and TRBJ2-7, is DTGVSQNPRHKITKRGQNVTFRCDPISEHNRLYWYRQTLGQGPEFLTYFQNEAQLEKSRLLSDRFSAERPKGSFSTLEIQRTEQGDSAMYLCASSYRTGGGEQYFGPGTRLTVT.

This clonotype was picked up a small number of times. The chain uses TRBV5-1 and TRBJ2-7, with 8 nucleotides matching TRBD1. V shed 0 bases and J 4 bases; nucleotides not matched to a gene: 6. The CDR3 is 15 residues long. Germline values: CDR1 SGHRS, CDR2 YFSETQ. DNA of the CDR3: TGCGCCAGCAGCTTGGCAGGGGGCGCGACATACGAGCAGTACTTC. It is translated as CASSLAGGATYEQYF.

The CDR3 spells CAISEQGNQPQHF. Here the CDR3 DNA reads TGTGCCATCAGTGAACAGGGGAATCAGCCCCAGCATTTT. J is TRBJ1-5 and V is TRBV10-3, with 7 bases that match TRBD1. Per germline, CDR1 ENHRY and CDR2 SYGVKD. J was trimmed by 4 bases and V by 3 bases; bases with no gene match: 0. This CDR3 contains 13 residues.

The V call is TRBV20-1, the J call TRBJ2-7; 8 bases are a match to TRBD2. The CDR3 is 15 amino acids. The germline V gene encodes CDR1 DFQATT and CDR2 SNEGSKA (reference sequence). The junction had 10 bases not matched to a gene; V was cut back by 4 bases and J by 2 bases. CDR3 DNA sequence: TGCAGTGCTACCCACGCGGTTAGCGGGGCCTACGAGCAGTACTTC. This encodes CSATHAVSGAYEQYF.

There are a few counts of this clonotype. The gene calls are TRBV7-9 and TRBJ2-2; TRBD2 aligns across 12 bases. Trimming cost V 5 bases and J 5 bases; bases outside gene matches: 3. CDR1 SEHNR and CDR2 FQNEAQ come from the germline V gene (reference sequence). CDR3 length: 15 residues. CDR3 region: CASSIGLAGTGELFF. The CDR3 DNA reads as TGTGCCAGCAGCATCGGACTAGCGGGAACCGGGGAGCTGTTTTTT. Looking up the rest from reference TRBV7-9 and TRBJ2-2 gives the full variable domain: DTGVSQNPRHKITKRGQNVTFRCDPISEHNRLYWYRQTLGQGPEFLTYFQNEAQLEKSRLLSDRFSAERPKGSFSTLEIQRTEQGDSAMYLCASSIGLAGTGELFFGEGSRLTVL.

This clonotype was seen many times. The J gene is TRBJ2-1, the V gene TRBV6-5, with 10 bases fitting TRBD2. Germline V lookup: CDR1 MNHEY, CDR2 SVGAGI. The V gene end was trimmed by 4 bases and the J gene end by 7 bases; junction bases not matched to a gene: 7. This CDR3 is built from 15 residues. The CDR3 region has the DNA TGTGCCAGCAGTTTTCTAGCGGGAGTTTCGAATGAGCAGTTCTTC. Amino acids: CASSFLAGVSNEQFF.

In its sample, this clonotype was seen many times. The chain recombines TRBV29-1 with TRBJ1-2; no definite D call. The V gene lost 7 bases and the J gene lost 7 bases, with 13 bases spanning the gap. The CDR3 spans 11 residues. Germline CDR1 and CDR2: SQVTM and ANQGSEA. CDR3 region: CSATYQSGYTF. The CDR3 DNA sequence: TGCAGCGCAACCTACCAGTCTGGCTACACCTTC.

This clonotype was counted between two and nine times. J is TRBJ1-2 and V is TRBV5-6, with unresolved D. CDR1 and CDR2 (germline): SGHDT, YYEEEE. The CDR3 contains 14 residues. Deletions cut 0 bases from V and 4 bases from J, with 10 bases between. CDR3 DNA: TGTGCCAGCAGCTTGGTGAGAGGTACCTATGGCTACACCTTC. This encodes CASSLVRGTYGYTF. The whole variable domain, filled in from reference TRBV5-6 and TRBJ1-2, reads DAGVTQSPTHLIKTRGQQVTLRCSPKSGHDTVSWYQQALGQGPQFIFQYYEEEERQRGNFPDRFSGHQFPNYSSELNVNALLLGDSALYLCASSLVRGTYGYTFGSGTRLTVV.

CDR3 in DNA: TGCAGCGTTTCCGACGGGGTGGGCACTGAAGCTTTCTTT. Amino acids: CSVSDGVGTEAFF. The chain carries TRBV29-1 and TRBJ1-1; D unclear. Between the trimmed V and J ends, which lost 5 bases and 4 bases, there was a span of 14 bases. Germline-derived CDR1 and CDR2 are SQVTM and ANQGSEA. This CDR3 contains 13 residues.

This CDR3 reads CASSRLGGGYEQFF. CDR3 nucleotide sequence: TGTGCCAGCAGCCGTCTTGGGGGGGGGTATGAGCAGTTCTTC. This sequence joins TRBV11-3 and TRBJ2-1, with TRBD2 identical over 7 bases. Germline V gene sequence: CDR1 SGHNT, CDR2 YENEEA. The CDR3 runs to 14 residues. V was clipped by 5 bases and J by 8 bases; unmatched bases: 9.

This clonotype was detected a few times. The rearrangement links TRBV5-8 to TRBJ2-1; TRBD2 agrees at 9 bases. CDR1 SGHTS and CDR2 YDEGEE come from the germline V gene. Germline trimming cut 2 bases from V and 3 bases from J; bases unmatched to any gene: 3. The CDR3 is made up of 15 amino acids. CDR3 in DNA: TGTGCCAGCAGCTTCCCTAGCGGGGACTACAATGAGCAGTTCTTC. Protein: CASSFPSGDYNEQFF.

Remarks on this clonotype: A junction boundary mismatches the germline segment, possibly from a read error. This chain connects TRBV6-2 or TRBV6-3 to TRBJ2-1, with 16 bases aligning to TRBD2. This CDR3 spans 15 amino acids. CDR1 is MNHEY and CDR2 is SVGEGT in the germline V gene. The CDR3 region is CAGSIGTSGGDEQFF. CDR3 nucleotide sequence: TGTGCCGGCAGCATCGGGACTAGCGGGGGGGATGAGCAGTTCTTC.

The chain couples TRBV10-3 to TRBJ2-7; 9 nucleotides line up with TRBD2. CDR3 length equals 16 residues. Germline CDR1 and CDR2: ENHRY and SYGVKD. Trimming removed 0 bases from V and 3 bases from J; junction bases left unmatched: 6. CDR3: CAISESTSGPLYEQYF. CDR3 DNA sequence: TGTGCCATCAGTGAGTCGACTAGCGGTCCTCTCTACGAGCAGTACTTC.